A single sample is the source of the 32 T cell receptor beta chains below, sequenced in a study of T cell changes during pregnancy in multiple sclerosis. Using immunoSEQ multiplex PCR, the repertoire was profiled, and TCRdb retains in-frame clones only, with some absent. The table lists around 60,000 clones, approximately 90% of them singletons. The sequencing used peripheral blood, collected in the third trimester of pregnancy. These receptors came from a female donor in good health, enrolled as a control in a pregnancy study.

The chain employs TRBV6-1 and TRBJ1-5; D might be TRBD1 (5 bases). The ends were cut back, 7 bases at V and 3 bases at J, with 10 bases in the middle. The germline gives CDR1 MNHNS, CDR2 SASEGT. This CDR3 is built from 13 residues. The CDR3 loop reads CASKGRDNQPQHF. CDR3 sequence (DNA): TGTGCCAGCAAGGGCAGGGACAATCAGCCCCAGCATTTT.

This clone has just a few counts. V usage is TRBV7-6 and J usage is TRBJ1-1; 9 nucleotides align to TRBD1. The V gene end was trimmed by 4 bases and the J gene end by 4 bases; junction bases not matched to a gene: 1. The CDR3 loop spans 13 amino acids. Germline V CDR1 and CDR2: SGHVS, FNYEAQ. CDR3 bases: TGTGCCAGCAGCTCGGGACAGGGCACTGAAGCTTTCTTT. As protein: CASSSGQGTEAFF.

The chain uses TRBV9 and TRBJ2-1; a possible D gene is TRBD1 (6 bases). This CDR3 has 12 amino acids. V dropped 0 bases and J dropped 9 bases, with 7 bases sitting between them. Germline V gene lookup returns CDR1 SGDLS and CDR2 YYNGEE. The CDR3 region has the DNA TGTGCCAGCAGCGTAGGCAGGGGTGAGCAGTTCTTC. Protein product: CASSVGRGEQFF.

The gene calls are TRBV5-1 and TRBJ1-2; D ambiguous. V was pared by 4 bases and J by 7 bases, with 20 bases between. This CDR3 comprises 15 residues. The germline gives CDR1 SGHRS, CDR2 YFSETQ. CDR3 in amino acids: CASSLNTGSEGGYTF. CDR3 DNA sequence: TGCGCCAGCAGCCTAAATACCGGGTCTGAGGGTGGCTACACCTTC.

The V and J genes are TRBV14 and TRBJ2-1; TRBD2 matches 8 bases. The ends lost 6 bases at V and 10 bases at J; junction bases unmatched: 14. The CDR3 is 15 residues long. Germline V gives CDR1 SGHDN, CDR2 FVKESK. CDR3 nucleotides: TGTGCCAGCAGGGGAGCGGGAGCTTTAGTAGGGGAGCAGTTCTTC. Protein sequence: CASRGAGALVGEQFF.

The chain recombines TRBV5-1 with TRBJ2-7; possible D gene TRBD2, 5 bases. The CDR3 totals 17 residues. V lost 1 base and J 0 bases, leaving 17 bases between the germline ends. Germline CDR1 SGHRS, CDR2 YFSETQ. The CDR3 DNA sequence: TGCGCCAGCAGCTTGTGGGCCCTGGGAGTTAGCTCCTACGAGCAGTACTTC. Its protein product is CASSLWALGVSSYEQYF.

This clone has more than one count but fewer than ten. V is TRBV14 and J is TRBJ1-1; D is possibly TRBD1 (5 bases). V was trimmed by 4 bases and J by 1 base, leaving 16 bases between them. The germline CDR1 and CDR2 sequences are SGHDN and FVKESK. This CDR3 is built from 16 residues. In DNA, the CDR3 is TGTGCCAGCAGCCTCTCTGGAGGGGTATGGAACACTGAAGCTTTCTTT. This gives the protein CASSLSGGVWNTEAFF.

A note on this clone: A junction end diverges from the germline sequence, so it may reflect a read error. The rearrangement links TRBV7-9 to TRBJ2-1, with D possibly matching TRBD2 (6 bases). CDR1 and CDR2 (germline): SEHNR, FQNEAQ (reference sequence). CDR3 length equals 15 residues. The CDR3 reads CASSPVSGRYDEQFF. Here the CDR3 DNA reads TGTGCCAGCAGCCCCGTCAGCGGGCGCTACGATGAGCAGTTCTTC.

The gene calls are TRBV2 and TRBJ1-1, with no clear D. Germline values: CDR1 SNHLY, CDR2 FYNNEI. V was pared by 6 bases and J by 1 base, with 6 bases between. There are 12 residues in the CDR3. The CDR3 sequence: CASRQENTEAFF. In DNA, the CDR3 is TGTGCCAGCAGGCAGGAGAACACTGAAGCTTTCTTT.

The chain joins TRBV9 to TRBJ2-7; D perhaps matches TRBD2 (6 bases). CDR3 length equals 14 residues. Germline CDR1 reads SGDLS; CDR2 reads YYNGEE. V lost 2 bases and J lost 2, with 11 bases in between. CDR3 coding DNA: TGTGCCAGCAGCGTCTCGGGACTTCCCTACGAGCAGTACTTC. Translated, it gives CASSVSGLPYEQYF.

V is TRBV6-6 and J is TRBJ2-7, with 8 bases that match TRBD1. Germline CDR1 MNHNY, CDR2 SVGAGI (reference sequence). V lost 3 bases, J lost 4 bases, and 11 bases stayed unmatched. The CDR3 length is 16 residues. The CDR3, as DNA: TGTGCCAGCAGTTATGGTGCCCCAGGGGGCTCGTACGAGCAGTACTTC. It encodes CASSYGAPGGSYEQYF.

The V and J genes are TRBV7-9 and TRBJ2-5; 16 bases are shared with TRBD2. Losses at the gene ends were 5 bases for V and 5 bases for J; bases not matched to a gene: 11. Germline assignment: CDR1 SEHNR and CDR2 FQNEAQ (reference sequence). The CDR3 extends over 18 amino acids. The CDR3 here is CASSGPGTSGGAGETQYF. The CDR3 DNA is TGTGCCAGCAGCGGACCCGGGACTAGCGGGGGGGCAGGTGAGACCCAGTACTTC.

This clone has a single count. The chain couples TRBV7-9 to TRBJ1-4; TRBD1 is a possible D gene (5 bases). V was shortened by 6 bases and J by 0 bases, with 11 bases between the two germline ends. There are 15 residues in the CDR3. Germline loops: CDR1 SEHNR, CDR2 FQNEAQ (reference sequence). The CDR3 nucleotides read TGTGCCAGCAGGGCCACAGGAACAACTAATGAAAAACTGTTTTTT. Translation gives CASRATGTTNEKLFF.

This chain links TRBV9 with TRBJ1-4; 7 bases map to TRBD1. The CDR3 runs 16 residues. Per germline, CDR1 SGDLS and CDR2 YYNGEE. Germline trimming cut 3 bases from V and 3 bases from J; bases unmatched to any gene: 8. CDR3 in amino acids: CASSAQTGTANEKLFF. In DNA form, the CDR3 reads TGTGCCAGCAGCGCCCAAACAGGGACAGCTAATGAAAAACTGTTTTTT.

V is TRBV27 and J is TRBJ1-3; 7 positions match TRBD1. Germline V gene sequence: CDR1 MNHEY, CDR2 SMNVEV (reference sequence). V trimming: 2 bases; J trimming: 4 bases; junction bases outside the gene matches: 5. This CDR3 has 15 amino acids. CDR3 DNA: TGTGCCAGCAGTTTAATGCAGGGGGAAGGAAACACCATATATTTT. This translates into CASSLMQGEGNTIYF.

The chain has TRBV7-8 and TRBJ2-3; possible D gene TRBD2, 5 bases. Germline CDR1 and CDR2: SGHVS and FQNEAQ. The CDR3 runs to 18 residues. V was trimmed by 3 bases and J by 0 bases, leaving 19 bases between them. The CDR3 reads CASSLAYRERSSTDTQYF. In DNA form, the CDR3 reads TGTGCCAGCAGCTTGGCTTATAGGGAGCGGTCTAGCACAGATACGCAGTATTTT.

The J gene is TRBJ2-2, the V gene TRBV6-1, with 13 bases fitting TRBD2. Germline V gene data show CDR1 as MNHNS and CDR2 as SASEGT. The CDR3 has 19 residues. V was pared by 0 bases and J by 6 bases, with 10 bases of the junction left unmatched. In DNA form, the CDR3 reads TGTGCCAGCAGTGAAGCTCCTCTACTAGCGGGGGGGCCACCCGGGGAGCTGTTTTTT. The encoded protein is CASSEAPLLAGGPPGELFF.

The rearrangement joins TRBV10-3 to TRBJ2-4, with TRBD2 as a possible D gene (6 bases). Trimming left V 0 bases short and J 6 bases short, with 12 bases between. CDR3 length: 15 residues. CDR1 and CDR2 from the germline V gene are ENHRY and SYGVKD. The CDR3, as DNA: TGTGCCATCAGTGAGTCGCGGGATATAGGAAACATTCAGTACTTC. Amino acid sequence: CAISESRDIGNIQYF.

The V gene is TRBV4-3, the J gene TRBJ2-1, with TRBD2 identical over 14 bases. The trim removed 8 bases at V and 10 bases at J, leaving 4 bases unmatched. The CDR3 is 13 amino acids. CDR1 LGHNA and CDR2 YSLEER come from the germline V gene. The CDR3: CASGLAGGTEQFF. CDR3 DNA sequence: TGCGCCAGCGGACTAGCGGGGGGCACCGAGCAGTTCTTC.

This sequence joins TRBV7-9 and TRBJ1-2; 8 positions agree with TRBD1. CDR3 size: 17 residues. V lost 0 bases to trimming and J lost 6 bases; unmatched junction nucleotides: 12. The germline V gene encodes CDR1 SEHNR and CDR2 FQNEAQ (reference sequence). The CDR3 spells CASSLAPAGGAGNGYTF. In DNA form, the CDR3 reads TGTGCCAGCAGCTTAGCCCCCGCAGGGGGCGCCGGGAATGGCTACACCTTC.

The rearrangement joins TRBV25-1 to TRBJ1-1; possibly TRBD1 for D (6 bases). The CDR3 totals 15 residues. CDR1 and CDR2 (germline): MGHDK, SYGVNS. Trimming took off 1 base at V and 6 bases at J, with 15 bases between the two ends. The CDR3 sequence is CASSESTAGTSEAFF. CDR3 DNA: TGTGCCAGCAGTGAATCCACGGCCGGGACATCTGAAGCTTTCTTT.

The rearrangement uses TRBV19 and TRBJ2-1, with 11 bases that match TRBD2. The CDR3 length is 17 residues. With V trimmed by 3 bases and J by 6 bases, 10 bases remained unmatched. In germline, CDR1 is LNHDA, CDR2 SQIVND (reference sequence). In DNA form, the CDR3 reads TGTGCCAGTAGTATTGGTCTAGCGGGGGGAATTGGCAATGAGCAGTTCTTC. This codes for CASSIGLAGGIGNEQFF.

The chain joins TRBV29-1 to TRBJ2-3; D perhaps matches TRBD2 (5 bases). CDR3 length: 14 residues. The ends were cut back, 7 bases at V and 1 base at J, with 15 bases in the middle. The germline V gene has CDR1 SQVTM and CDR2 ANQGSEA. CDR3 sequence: CSGRREFGTDTQYF. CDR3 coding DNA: TGCAGCGGGAGAAGGGAGTTCGGCACAGATACGCAGTATTTT.

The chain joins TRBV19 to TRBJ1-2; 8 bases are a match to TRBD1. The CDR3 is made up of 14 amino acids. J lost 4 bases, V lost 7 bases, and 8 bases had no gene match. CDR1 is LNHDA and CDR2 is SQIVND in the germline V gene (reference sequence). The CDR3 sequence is CASNPRTGSYGYTF. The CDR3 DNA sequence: TGTGCCAGTAACCCCAGGACAGGGTCCTATGGCTACACCTTC.

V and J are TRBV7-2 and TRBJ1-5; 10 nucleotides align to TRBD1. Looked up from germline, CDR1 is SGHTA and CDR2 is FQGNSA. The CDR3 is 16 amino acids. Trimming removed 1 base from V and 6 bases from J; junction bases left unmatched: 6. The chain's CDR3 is CASSLVGTGEGQPQHF. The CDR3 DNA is TGTGCCAGCAGCTTAGTGGGGACAGGGGAAGGTCAGCCCCAGCATTTT.

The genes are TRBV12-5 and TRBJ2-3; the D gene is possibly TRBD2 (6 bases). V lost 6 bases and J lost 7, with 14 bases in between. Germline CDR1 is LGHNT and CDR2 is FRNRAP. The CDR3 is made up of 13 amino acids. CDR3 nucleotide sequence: TGTGCTAGTGGCTGGGACTCAGACTATACGCAGTATTTT. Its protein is CASGWDSDYTQYF.

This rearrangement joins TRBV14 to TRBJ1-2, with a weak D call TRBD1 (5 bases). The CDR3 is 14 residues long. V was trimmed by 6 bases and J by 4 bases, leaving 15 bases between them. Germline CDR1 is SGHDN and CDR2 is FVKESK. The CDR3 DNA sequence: TGTGCCAGCAGTCACACGGGGGTCCCCTATGGCTACACCTTC. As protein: CASSHTGVPYGYTF. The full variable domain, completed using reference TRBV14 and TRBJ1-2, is EAGVTQFPSHSVIEKGQTVTLRCDPISGHDNLYWYRRVMGKEIKFLLHFVKESKQDESGMPNNRFLAERTGGTYSTLKVQPAELEDSGVYFCASSHTGVPYGYTFGSGTRLTVV.

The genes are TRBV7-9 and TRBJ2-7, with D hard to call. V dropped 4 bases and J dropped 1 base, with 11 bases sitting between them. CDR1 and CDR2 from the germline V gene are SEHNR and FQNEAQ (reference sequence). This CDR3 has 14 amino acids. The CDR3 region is CASSSHKPSYEQYF. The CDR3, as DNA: TGTGCCAGCAGCTCCCACAAACCATCCTACGAGCAGTACTTC.

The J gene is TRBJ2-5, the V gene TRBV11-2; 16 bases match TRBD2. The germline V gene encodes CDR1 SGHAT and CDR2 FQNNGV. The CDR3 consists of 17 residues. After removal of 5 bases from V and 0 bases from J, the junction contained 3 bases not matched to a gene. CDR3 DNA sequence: TGTGCCAGCAGCATCGGGACTAGCGGGGGGGACCAAGAGACCCAGTACTTC. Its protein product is CASSIGTSGGDQETQYF.

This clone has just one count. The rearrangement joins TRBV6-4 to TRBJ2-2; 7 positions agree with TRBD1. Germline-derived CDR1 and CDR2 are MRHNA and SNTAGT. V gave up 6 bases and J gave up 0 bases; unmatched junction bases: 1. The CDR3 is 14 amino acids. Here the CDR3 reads CASRTGPNTGELFF. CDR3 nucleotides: TGTGCCAGCAGGACAGGGCCGAACACCGGGGAGCTGTTTTTT.

The DNA for the CDR3 is TGTGCCAGCAGCTTGTTAGGAGAGGGTCACGAGCAGTACTTC. It specifies CASSLLGEGHEQYF. The chain combines TRBV7-9 with TRBJ2-7; tentative D call: TRBD2 (5 bases). Germline CDR1 reads SEHNR; CDR2 reads FQNEAQ (reference sequence). The CDR3 spans 14 residues. Trimming stripped 3 bases from V and 5 bases from J, with 14 bases between.

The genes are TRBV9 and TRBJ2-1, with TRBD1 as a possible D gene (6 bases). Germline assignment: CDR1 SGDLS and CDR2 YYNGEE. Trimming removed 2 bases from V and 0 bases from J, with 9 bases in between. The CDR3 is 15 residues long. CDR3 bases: TGTGCCAGCAGCGTTCAGGGGAACTCCTACAATGAGCAGTTCTTC. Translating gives CASSVQGNSYNEQFF.